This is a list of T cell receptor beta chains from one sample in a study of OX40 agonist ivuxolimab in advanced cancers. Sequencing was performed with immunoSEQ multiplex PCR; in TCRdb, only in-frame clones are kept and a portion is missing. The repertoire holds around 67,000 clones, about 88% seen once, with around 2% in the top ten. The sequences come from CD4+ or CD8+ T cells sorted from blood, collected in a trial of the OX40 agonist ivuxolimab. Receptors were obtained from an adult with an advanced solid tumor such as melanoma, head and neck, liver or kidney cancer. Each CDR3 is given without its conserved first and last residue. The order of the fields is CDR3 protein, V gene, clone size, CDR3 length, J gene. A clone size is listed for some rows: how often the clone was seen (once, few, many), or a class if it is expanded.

CDR3: AISGTGSEQY
V: TRBV10-3
size: few
length: 10
J: TRBJ2-7

CDR3: ASSQVGGSYNSPLH
V: TRBV14
size: NA
length: 14
J: TRBJ1-6

CDR3: ASSPLRGFFNQPQH
V: TRBV7-2
size: NA
length: 14
J: TRBJ1-5

CDR3: ASRRTSGPYEQY
V: TRBV6-6
size: NA
length: 12
J: TRBJ2-7

CDR3: ASSTDPRTGELF
V: TRBV5-6
size: once
length: 12
J: TRBJ2-2

CDR3: VSSQQGTGGFGYT
V: TRBV6-5
size: NA
length: 13
J: TRBJ1-2

CDR3: ASTRQRGLNTEAF
V: TRBV2
size: NA
length: 13
J: TRBJ1-1

CDR3: ASRTSNSPLH
V: TRBV5-1
size: NA
length: 10
J: TRBJ1-6

CDR3: ASRASGTSGVGTDTQY
V: TRBV7-2
size: NA
length: 16
J: TRBJ2-3

CDR3: ASSTGTANYEQY
V: TRBV19
size: NA
length: 12
J: TRBJ2-7

CDR3: SVDADYNEQF
V: TRBV29-1
size: NA
length: 10
J: TRBJ2-1

CDR3: ASSASATGGVQPQH
V: TRBV7-8
size: NA
length: 14
J: TRBJ1-5

CDR3: ASSLGQGKDTEAF
V: TRBV5-1
size: NA
length: 13
J: TRBJ1-1

CDR3: ASSEEQAAFNEKLF
V: TRBV6-1
size: NA
length: 14
J: TRBJ1-4

CDR3: ASSPGGRAREAF
V: TRBV18
size: NA
length: 12
J: TRBJ1-1

CDR3: ASSHAQGAYYGYT
V: TRBV4-1
size: NA
length: 13
J: TRBJ1-2

CDR3: ASSLADRGTGELF
V: TRBV5-1
size: NA
length: 13
J: TRBJ2-2

CDR3: ASSSAGLGEQF
V: TRBV28
size: NA
length: 11
J: TRBJ2-1

CDR3: ASSIGTVVGETQY
V: TRBV19
size: NA
length: 13
J: TRBJ2-5

CDR3: AIRADGSSGNTIY
V: TRBV10-3
size: once
length: 13
J: TRBJ1-3

CDR3: ASSSQLGRPSTDTQY
V: TRBV5-4
size: NA
length: 15
J: TRBJ2-3

CDR3: AGSSKGNTGELF
V: TRBV27
size: NA
length: 12
J: TRBJ2-2

CDR3: ASSQDQDRTNQPQH
V: TRBV4-2
size: NA
length: 14
J: TRBJ1-5

CDR3: ASSQDGIAGGQETQY
V: TRBV4-2
size: NA
length: 15
J: TRBJ2-5

CDR3: ASSGQTTYEQY
V: TRBV6-5
size: NA
length: 11
J: TRBJ2-7

CDR3: ASSLGTGKEQF
V: TRBV5-1
size: NA
length: 11
J: TRBJ2-1

CDR3: SVETVNTEAF
V: TRBV29-1
size: NA
length: 10
J: TRBJ1-1

CDR3: ASSGVGDVGNTIY
V: TRBV5-1
size: NA
length: 13
J: TRBJ1-3

CDR3: AARGVGTEAF
V: TRBV6-6
size: NA
length: 10
J: TRBJ1-1

CDR3: ASSPLDNPSTEAF
V: TRBV28
size: NA
length: 13
J: TRBJ1-1

CDR3: ASSVDRWDTEAF
V: TRBV9
size: NA
length: 12
J: TRBJ1-1

CDR3: ASSPGHSNTEAF
V: TRBV7-6
size: NA
length: 12
J: TRBJ1-1

CDR3: ASRLFRDQTYEQY
V: TRBV2
size: NA
length: 13
J: TRBJ2-7

CDR3: ASSLRPRGYEQY
V: TRBV19
size: NA
length: 12
J: TRBJ2-7

CDR3: ASSPTTWGGNYGYT
V: TRBV28
size: NA
length: 14
J: TRBJ1-2

CDR3: ASSRAGTDYGYT
V: TRBV19
size: NA
length: 12
J: TRBJ1-2

CDR3: ASTQSGGQPQH
V: TRBV19
size: NA
length: 11
J: TRBJ1-5

CDR3: ASSPRDRDRGDRETQY
V: TRBV21-1
size: NA
length: 16
J: TRBJ2-5

CDR3: AWRGGSPAGHQTSPLH
V: TRBV30
size: NA
length: 16
J: TRBJ1-6

CDR3: ASRTDSYEQY
V: TRBV2
size: NA
length: 10
J: TRBJ2-7

CDR3: ASSLAGPLGANVLT
V: TRBV7-9
size: NA
length: 14
J: TRBJ2-6

CDR3: ASSVASRPGTGNTIY
V: TRBV9
size: NA
length: 15
J: TRBJ1-3

CDR3: SARTTGELF
V: TRBV20-1
size: NA
length: 9
J: TRBJ2-2

CDR3: ASSHVGFHEKLF
V: TRBV7-9
size: once
length: 12
J: TRBJ1-4

CDR3: ASSLIRNTEAF
V: TRBV5-1
size: NA
length: 11
J: TRBJ1-1

CDR3: ATMNNEQF
V: TRBV10-3
size: NA
length: 8
J: TRBJ2-1

CDR3: ASSRDRQETQY
V: TRBV6-6
size: once
length: 11
J: TRBJ2-5